Sequencing of this T cell receptor beta chain was carried out in a study of blood T cell repertoires in COVID-19. This CDR3 has 12 residues. CDR1 and CDR2 from the germline V gene are GTSNPN and SVGIG (reference sequence). The ends were cut back, 1 base at V and 7 bases at J, with 5 bases in the middle. Study processing details: Reference gene primer amplification yielded estimated nucleated cell counts. Sequencing was performed with immunoSEQ multiplex PCR; in TCRdb, only in-frame clones are kept and a portion is missing. V, J and clone size derive from that table, while D and trimming were established from the DNA sequence. The sample yields 140,000 or so clones, 70% to 80% seen once.

The gene calls are TRBV30 and TRBJ1-6; D is unclear. Sequenced: peripheral blood. The TCR was taken from a woman in her 70s with COVID-19, enrolled during active disease. CDR3 nucleotide sequence: TGTGCCTGGAGTGGGCAGAATTCACCCCTCCACTTT. Residues: CAWSGQNSPLHF.